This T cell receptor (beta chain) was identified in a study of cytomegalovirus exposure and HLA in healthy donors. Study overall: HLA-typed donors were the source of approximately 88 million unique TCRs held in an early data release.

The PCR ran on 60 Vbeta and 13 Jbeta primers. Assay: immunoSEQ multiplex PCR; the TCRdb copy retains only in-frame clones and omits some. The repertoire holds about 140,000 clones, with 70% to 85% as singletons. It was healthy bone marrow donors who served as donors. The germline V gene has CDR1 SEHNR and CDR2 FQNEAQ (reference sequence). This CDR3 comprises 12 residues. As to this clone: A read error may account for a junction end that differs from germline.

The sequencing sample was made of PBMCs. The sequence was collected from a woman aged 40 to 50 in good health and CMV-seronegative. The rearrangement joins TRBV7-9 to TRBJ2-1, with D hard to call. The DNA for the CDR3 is TGTTCCAGCAGCTTCAGCGACCACCGCCAGTTCTTC. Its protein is CSSSFSDHRQFF.